The 16 T cell receptor beta chains in this list originate from one sample, sequenced in a study of blood T cell repertoires in COVID-19. Libraries were prepared by immunoSEQ multiplex PCR; TCRdb keeps only in-frame clonotypes and omits some of them. The sample has more than 25,000 clones; around 87% are singletons. Specimen: peripheral blood. The receptor source for this set is a man between 60 and 75 years old with active COVID-19.

This chain joins TRBV19 and TRBJ2-6; 7 bases match TRBD1. This CDR3 contains 18 residues. Unmatched junction bases numbered 17, after V lost 8 bases and J lost 4 bases. Germline V gene data show CDR1 as LNHDA and CDR2 as SQIVND (reference sequence). The CDR3: CASQSDGQVFAGANVLTF. CDR3 DNA sequence: TGTGCCAGTCAATCGGATGGACAGGTCTTTGCCGGGGCCAACGTCCTGACTTTC.

The chain employs TRBV5-1 and TRBJ1-6; 8 bases map to TRBD1. After removal of 1 base from V and 4 bases from J, the junction contained 4 bases not matched to a gene. Germline CDR1 reads SGHRS; CDR2 reads YFSETQ. The CDR3 has 16 residues. The DNA of the CDR3 is TGCGCCAGCAGCTTGACCGGGACAGGTTATAATTCACCCCTCCACTTT. Amino acid sequence: CASSLTGTGYNSPLHF.

The chain uses TRBV2 and TRBJ1-4, with a tentative D call TRBD1 (6 bases). The CDR3 extends over 12 amino acids. The V end lost 10 bases, the J end lost 3 bases, and 9 bases lay between the germline ends. The germline gives CDR1 SNHLY, CDR2 FYNNEI. The CDR3 sequence: CATQGPNEKLFF. DNA of the CDR3: TGTGCCACACAGGGACCTAATGAAAAACTGTTTTTT.

The gene calls are TRBV5-4 and TRBJ2-7, with D tentatively TRBD2 (6 bases). This CDR3 spans 15 amino acids. Germline V gene lookup returns CDR1 SGHNT and CDR2 YYREEE (reference sequence). The V gene lost 3 bases and the J gene lost 8 bases, with 21 bases spanning the gap. The CDR3 loop reads CASSSPSAGDAKQYF. The CDR3 DNA is TGTGCCAGCAGCTCTCCTAGCGCTGGTGATGCGAAGCAGTACTTC.

The rearrangement joins TRBV2 to TRBJ2-5, with unresolved D. CDR3 size: 12 residues. CDR1 and CDR2 (germline): SNHLY, FYNNEI. Trimming took off 5 bases at V and 5 bases at J, with 9 bases between the two ends. The CDR3 DNA follows: TGTGCCAGCAGTTATTCCCTTGAGACCCAGTACTTC. Its translation is CASSYSLETQYF.

This chain uses TRBV25-1 with TRBJ1-5; D may be TRBD1 (5 bases). Trimming stripped 2 bases from V and 7 bases from J, with 6 bases between. The germline CDR1 and CDR2 sequences are MGHDK and SYGVNS. This CDR3 has 12 residues. CDR3 sequence: CASSERGQPQHF. DNA for the CDR3: TGTGCCAGCAGTGAAAGGGGCCAGCCCCAGCATTTT. The entire variable domain, with the rest obtained from reference TRBV25-1 and TRBJ1-5, is as follows: EADIYQTPRYLVIGTGKKITLECSQTMGHDKMYWYQQDPGMELHLIHYSYGVNSTEKGDLSSESTVSRIRTEHFPLTLESARPSHTSQYLCASSERGQPQHFGDGTRLSIL.

This chain joins TRBV3-1 (or the pseudogene TRBV3-2) and TRBJ1-2; possibly TRBD1 for D (5 bases). Trimming cost V 1 base and J 1 base, with 7 bases left between them. The germline gives CDR1 LGHDT, CDR2 YNNKEL (reference sequence). The CDR3 is made up of 14 amino acids. This CDR3 is CASSQGRVNYGYTF. The CDR3 DNA follows: TGTGCCAGCAGCCAAGGCAGGGTTAACTATGGCTACACCTTC.

This chain joins TRBV30 and TRBJ1-2; 10 positions match TRBD1. V trimming: 4 bases; J trimming: 7 bases; junction bases outside the gene matches: 9. Per the germline V gene, CDR1 is GTSNPN and CDR2 is SVGIG (reference sequence). The CDR3 totals 14 residues. The CDR3: CAWIHRDRGGGYTF. The CDR3 coding sequence is TGTGCCTGGATCCACCGGGACAGGGGCGGTGGCTACACCTTC.

The CDR3, as DNA: TGTGCCAGTAGCCCGACCGGGACAGGGAAAAGGAATCAGCCCCAGCATTTT. Residues: CASSPTGTGKRNQPQHF. V and J are TRBV19 and TRBJ1-5; 9 bases match TRBD1. CDR1 and CDR2 from the germline V gene are LNHDA and SQIVND (reference sequence). The V and J ends lost 6 bases and 4 bases, in that order; junction bases with no gene match: 13. The CDR3 is made up of 17 amino acids.

The rearrangement joins TRBV3-1 (or the pseudogene TRBV3-2) to TRBJ1-5; D perhaps matches TRBD1 (6 bases). Germline lookup yields CDR1 LGHDT and CDR2 YNNKEL (reference sequence). The ends were cut back, 8 bases at V and 5 bases at J, with 13 bases in the middle. The CDR3 runs to 13 residues. CDR3 sequence (DNA): TGTGCCAGCGGCTCGCAGGGGTATCAGCCCCAGCATTTT. Translating it yields CASGSQGYQPQHF.

This sequence joins TRBV6-2 or TRBV6-3 and TRBJ2-2, with 9 bases that match TRBD2. Trimming cost V 2 bases and J 3 bases; bases outside gene matches: 7. There are 17 residues in the CDR3. Germline V gene data show CDR1 as MNHEY and CDR2 as SVGEGT. The CDR3 sequence is CASSYPPGLAYTGELFF. As DNA, the CDR3 is TGTGCCAGCAGTTACCCCCCCGGACTAGCGTACACCGGGGAGCTGTTTTTT.

The V gene is TRBV3-1 (or the pseudogene TRBV3-2), the J gene TRBJ2-3; D is ambiguous. Germline CDR1 is LGHDT and CDR2 is YNNKEL (reference sequence). CDR3 length: 15 amino acids. V gave up 1 base and J gave up 0 bases, with 8 bases separating them. DNA of the CDR3: TGTGCCAGCAGCCAAGTACGAACTAGCACAGATACGCAGTATTTT. Protein product: CASSQVRTSTDTQYF.

This clone was seen just once. V usage is TRBV11-3 and J usage is TRBJ2-3, with 13 bases matching TRBD2. Looked up from germline, CDR1 is SGHNT and CDR2 is YENEEA. The trim removed 3 bases at V and 2 bases at J, leaving 5 bases unmatched. CDR3 length: 17 amino acids. The chain's CDR3 is CASSFGLAGASTDTQYF. The CDR3 DNA is TGTGCCAGCAGCTTCGGACTAGCGGGGGCCTCCACAGATACGCAGTATTTT.

The chain's CDR3 is CARSLESEGAHGYTF. The CDR3, as DNA: TGTGCCAGAAGCTTAGAATCCGAGGGGGCGCATGGCTACACCTTC. This chain uses TRBV7-5 with TRBJ1-2; the D segment call TRBD1 is taken from the table without a DNA check. TRBV7-5 is designated a pseudogene. This CDR3 spans 15 amino acids.

The chain employs TRBV7-2 and TRBJ2-2; the D is unclear. Trimming cost V 1 base and J 1 base, with 4 bases left between them. CDR1 is SGHTA, CDR2 FQGNSA, per germline. This CDR3 has 14 residues. The CDR3 reads CASSLDWNTGELFF. CDR3 sequence (DNA): TGTGCCAGCAGCTTAGACTGGAACACCGGGGAGCTGTTTTTT.

This sequence joins TRBV6-5 and TRBJ1-2, with D tentatively TRBD1 (6 bases). V was clipped by 5 bases and J by 6 bases, with 19 bases between them. Germline loops: CDR1 MNHEY, CDR2 SVGAGI. The length of the CDR3 is 15 residues. This chain's CDR3 is CASSRGYRAGHGYTF. For the CDR3, the DNA is TGTGCCAGCAGTAGGGGGTACAGGGCCGGGCATGGCTACACCTTC.